These 9 T cell receptor beta chains share one sample of origin, sequenced in a study of cytomegalovirus exposure and HLA in healthy donors. PCR employed 60 Vbeta and 13 Jbeta primers. TCRdb keeps only in-frame clones here, not all; method: immunoSEQ multiplex PCR. Of some 120,000 clones listed, roughly 9% are singletons. Sequenced sample: PBMCs. These TCRs come from a man aged 30 to 45 in good health and CMV-seronegative.

This clone has more than one count but fewer than ten. The chain links TRBV19 to TRBJ1-6; maybe TRBD1 (6 bases). The CDR3 contains 13 residues. V dropped 8 bases and J dropped 9 bases, with 14 bases sitting between them. CDR1 is LNHDA and CDR2 is SQIVND in the germline V gene (reference sequence). The CDR3 reads CASGRGYSSPLHF. CDR3 bases: TGTGCCAGTGGCAGGGGATACAGTTCACCCCTCCACTTT.

A few counts support this clone. This chain connects TRBV7-3 to TRBJ2-2; a weak D match, TRBD1 (5 bases). Trimming took off 5 bases at V and 0 bases at J, with 10 bases between the two ends. The CDR3 spans 15 residues. Germline CDR1 is SGHTA and CDR2 is FQGTGA. CDR3: CASSPTDANTGELFF. CDR3 coding DNA: TGTGCCAGCAGCCCGACAGACGCGAACACCGGGGAGCTGTTTTTT.

V gene TRBV6-1 combines with J gene TRBJ1-5, with unresolved D. CDR1 and CDR2 (germline): MNHNS, SASEGT. The CDR3 runs to 13 residues. Trimming stripped 2 bases from V and 6 bases from J, with 8 bases between. In nucleotides, the CDR3 is TGTGCCAGCAGTGAACGGGAAAGTCAGCCCCAGCATTTT. Its translation: CASSERESQPQHF.

This clone came up a few times. The CDR3 protein is CSAENRDRPHF. The CDR3 nucleotides are TGCAGTGCTGAAAACCGGGACAGACCGCATTTT. The genes are TRBV20-1 and TRBJ1-5, with 7 bases lining up with TRBD1. J lost 15 bases, V lost 5 bases, and 10 bases had no gene match. The CDR3 loop spans 11 amino acids. The germline V gene has CDR1 DFQATT and CDR2 SNEGSKA (reference sequence).

This clone was detected only a few times. The CDR3 loop reads CSAGIPGAFF. The CDR3, as DNA: TGCAGCGCGGGGATTCCGGGGGCTTTCTTT. The rearrangement joins TRBV29-1 to TRBJ1-1; D not certain. There are 10 residues in the CDR3. The V end was cut by 7 bases, the J end by 11 bases, with 14 bases between. The germline CDR1 and CDR2 sequences are SQVTM and ANQGSEA. Full variable domain (outside the CDR3, taken from reference TRBV29-1 and TRBJ1-1): SAVISQKPSRDICQRGTSLTIQCQVDSQVTMMFWYRQQPGQSLTLIATANQGSEATYESGFVIDKFPISRPNLTFSTLTVSNMSPEDSSIYLCSAGIPGAFFGQGTRLTVV.

Only a few counts were recorded for this clone. CDR3: CASSPSGFTEAFF. CDR3 sequence (DNA): TGTGCCAGCAGCCCCTCGGGGTTCACTGAAGCTTTCTTT. V and J are TRBV5-4 and TRBJ1-1, with D hard to call. Germline V gene data show CDR1 as SGHNT and CDR2 as YYREEE (reference sequence). With 4 bases removed from V and 4 bases from J, the gap between germline ends came to 11 bases. This CDR3 comprises 13 residues. Combining the CDR3 with reference TRBV5-4 and TRBJ1-1 gives the whole variable domain ETGVTQSPTHLIKTRGQQVTLRCSSQSGHNTVSWYQQALGQGPQFIFQYYREEENGRGNFPPRFSGLQFPNYSSELNVNALELDDSALYLCASSPSGFTEAFFGQGTRLTVV.

This chain joins TRBV5-1 and TRBJ2-2; weak D call: TRBD1 (6 bases). CDR1 and CDR2 (germline): SGHRS, YFSETQ. The CDR3 sequence is 15 residues long. Trimming pared 2 bases from V and 1 base from J, leaving 9 bases between. The CDR3 DNA reads TGCGCCAGCAGCTTTTCGGGACAGAACACCGGGGAGCTGTTTTTT. Protein product: CASSFSGQNTGELFF.

This clone occurred a few times. The chain joins TRBV6-5 to TRBJ1-1; perhaps TRBD1 as D (6 bases). Looked up from germline, CDR1 is MNHEY and CDR2 is SVGAGI. CDR3 length: 14 amino acids. The ends were cut back, 0 bases at V and 2 bases at J, with 7 bases in the middle. The CDR3: CASSYSGTNTEAFF. Written as DNA, the CDR3 is TGTGCCAGCAGTTACTCGGGGACAAACACTGAAGCTTTCTTT.

This clone was observed a handful of times. The rearrangement joins TRBV7-9 to TRBJ2-3; 8 bases agree with TRBD2. Germline V gives CDR1 SEHNR, CDR2 FQNEAQ (reference sequence). The trim removed 3 bases at V and 0 bases at J, leaving 11 bases unmatched. The CDR3 is made up of 18 amino acids. The CDR3 DNA follows: TGTGCCAGCAGCTTTCCTGCGGGGGGTTTTTCTAGCACAGATACGCAGTATTTT. Translation: CASSFPAGGFSSTDTQYF.